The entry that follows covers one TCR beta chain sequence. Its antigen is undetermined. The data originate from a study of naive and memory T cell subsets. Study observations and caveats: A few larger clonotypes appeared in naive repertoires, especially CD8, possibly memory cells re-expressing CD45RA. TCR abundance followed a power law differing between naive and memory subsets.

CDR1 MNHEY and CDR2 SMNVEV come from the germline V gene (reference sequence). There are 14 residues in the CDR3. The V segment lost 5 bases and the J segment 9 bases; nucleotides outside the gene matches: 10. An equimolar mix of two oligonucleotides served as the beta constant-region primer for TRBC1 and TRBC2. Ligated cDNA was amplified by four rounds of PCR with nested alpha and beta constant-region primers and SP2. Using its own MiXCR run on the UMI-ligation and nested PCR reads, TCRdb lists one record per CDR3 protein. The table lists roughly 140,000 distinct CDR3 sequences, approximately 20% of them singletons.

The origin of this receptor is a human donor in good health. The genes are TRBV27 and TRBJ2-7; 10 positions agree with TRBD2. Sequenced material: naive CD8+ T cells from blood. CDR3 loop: CASSPSGREIAQYF. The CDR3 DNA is TGTGCCAGCAGTCCAAGCGGGAGGGAAATCGCGCAGTACTTC.